The rows below give T cell receptor beta chains drawn from one sample of a study of blood T cells in healthy people across ages. From the 5' RACE reads, TCRdb called clonotypes with MiXCR, one entry per CDR3 protein. The sample yields about 1.5 million distinct CDR3 sequences, less than 45% seen once. Sequencing was carried out using blood. The receptor source for this set is a woman aged 18-29 years in good health. Both conserved end residues are part of each CDR3. The D gene is left open where the match is weak. A row's size may be missing; if present it is once, few, many or a size class.

J gene | clone size | D gene | V gene | CDR3 DNA | CDR3 protein
TRBJ2-1 | - | - | TRBV13 | TGTGCCAGCAGCTCCAAGAGGGTGTCGTACAATGAGCAGTTCTTC | CASSSKRVSYNEQFF
TRBJ2-3 | - | TRBD1 | TRBV9 | TGTGCCAGCAAGGGGGCTACTAACACAGATACGCAGTATTTT | CASKGATNTDTQYF
TRBJ1-2 | - | - | TRBV19 | TGTGCCAGTAGTATCGCAGGGTTCGGCTATGGCTACACCTTC | CASSIAGFGYGYTF
TRBJ2-4 | - | - | TRBV21-1 | TGTGCCAGCAGCAAAGTTGGCGACAGGGGTAACATTCAGTACTTC | CASSKVGDRGNIQYF
TRBJ2-7 | - | TRBD1 | TRBV6-2/TRBV6-3 | TGTGCCAGCAGTTACGCGGGGACAGGCTACGAGCAGTACTTC | CASSYAGTGYEQYF
TRBJ2-2 | - | TRBD2 | TRBV9 | TGTGCCAGCAGCGTAGATGGGGGGGCGAACACCGGGGAGCTGTTTTTT | CASSVDGGANTGELFF
TRBJ2-5 | - | - | TRBV4-2 | TGTGCCAGCAGCCAAGATAGGGACGGCGGGGAGACCCAGTACTTC | CASSQDRDGGETQYF
TRBJ2-1 | few | TRBD2 | TRBV29-1 | TGCAGCGCCCTGACTAGCGGGGGGATCAATGAGCAGTTCTTC | CSALTSGGINEQFF
TRBJ2-7 | - | - | TRBV20-1 | TGCAGTGCTAGTAGGACAGATAACTACGAGCAGTACTTC | CSASRTDNYEQYF
TRBJ2-7 | - | TRBD2 | TRBV2 | TGTGCCAGCAGTGAAGCGAGACTAGCGGGAAGTTACAATGAGCAGTACTTC | CASSEARLAGSYNEQYF
TRBJ2-7 | - | - | TRBV4-3 | TGCGCCAGCAGCCCGGGAATTACAGACTACGAGCAGTACTTC | CASSPGITDYEQYF
TRBJ2-1 | - | TRBD2 | TRBV20-1 | TGCAGTGCTAGAAGGCGGGGGGGGATCCTATACAATGAGCAGTTCTTC | CSARRRGGILYNEQFF
TRBJ2-7 | many | - | TRBV6-5 | TGTGCCAGCAGTTACCGGACCCCCCAGGTTTACGAGCAGTACTTC | CASSYRTPQVYEQYF
TRBJ2-1 | - | TRBD2 | TRBV29-1 | TGCAGCGTACTAGCGGGGACCTTTCATGAGCAGTTCTTC | CSVLAGTFHEQFF
TRBJ2-5 | - | TRBD2 | TRBV27 | TGTGCCAGCAGTGGACTAGCGGTCGAGACCCAGTACTTC | CASSGLAVETQYF
TRBJ2-3 | few | - | TRBV7-9 | TGTGCCAGCAGCGTCCAACAGGATCGGAGGGCAGATACGCAGTATTTT | CASSVQQDRRADTQYF
TRBJ2-3 | - | - | TRBV20-1 | TGCAGTGCTAGAGATACGGGGTGGGGCACAGATACGCGGTATTTT | CSARDTGWGTDTRYF
TRBJ2-3 | - | TRBD2 | TRBV20-1 | TGCAGTGCTAGAGACGGACTAGCGGGGGGGCTAGATACGCAGTATTTT | CSARDGLAGGLDTQYF
TRBJ1-6 | - | - | TRBV12-3/TRBV12-4 | TGTGCCAGCAGCCCGCCAATTGGGTCACCCCTCCACTTT | CASSPPIGSPLHF
TRBJ1-1 | - | - | TRBV20-1 | TGCAGTGCTAAACTGCCCAGGGATAACACTGAAGCTTTCTTT | CSAKLPRDNTEAFF
TRBJ2-3 | - | - | TRBV20-1 | TGCAGTGCCCCCGCCCTCAGCGGAGGGCTCACAGATACGCAGTATTTT | CSAPALSGGLTDTQYF
TRBJ1-2 | - | - | TRBV20-1 | TGCAGTGCTAGAAATGGGGAGCAGAAAGGCTACACCTTC | CSARNGEQKGYTF
TRBJ1-1 | - | TRBD1 | TRBV20-1 | TGCAGTGCTCGAGCAGGGGGGGTGAACACTGAAGCTTTCTTT | CSARAGGVNTEAFF
TRBJ2-3 | few | - | TRBV20-1 | TGCAGTGCTAGGAAGGGAAGCACAGATACGCAGTATTTT | CSARKGSTDTQYF
TRBJ2-2 | - | - | TRBV6-1 | TGTGCCAGCAGTAGGCGGGGGCCGGTCGGGGAGCTGTTTTTT | CASSRRGPVGELFF
TRBJ2-7 | many | - | TRBV7-2 | TGTGCCAGCAGCTTAGTAGCAGAGCAGTACTTC | CASSLVAEQYF
TRBJ2-2 | few | - | TRBV4-1 | TGCGCCAGCAGCCAAGAAGGGACCCCGAACACCGGGGAGCTGTTTTTT | CASSQEGTPNTGELFF
TRBJ2-1 | - | - | TRBV7-9 | TGTGCCAGCAGCTTAAAGGACACGGGAAGTATCTACAATGAGCAGTTCTTC | CASSLKDTGSIYNEQFF
TRBJ2-7 | few | - | TRBV4-3 | TGCGCCAGCAGCCAGTGGGACGCGGTCGAGCAGTACTTC | CASSQWDAVEQYF
TRBJ2-7 | few | - | TRBV20-1 | TGCAGTGCTAGAGATGCAGGGATTAACGAGCAGTACTTC | CSARDAGINEQYF
TRBJ2-7 | few | TRBD1 | TRBV12-3/TRBV12-4 | TGTGCCAGCAGTTACGACAGGGGCCACGAGCAGTACTTC | CASSYDRGHEQYF
TRBJ1-2 | few | - | TRBV6-5 | TGTGCCAGCAGCACCGGAGACTCCTTCCCCTATGGCTACACCTTC | CASSTGDSFPYGYTF
TRBJ2-1 | - | TRBD2 | TRBV3-1 | TGTGCCAGCAGCCAAGGAAGTTCAGGACTAGCGGGTGGGAATGAGCAGTTCTTC | CASSQGSSGLAGGNEQFF
TRBJ2-7 | many | - | TRBV18 | TGTGCCAGCTCACTGTCGCAGCGCTACGAGCAGTACTTC | CASSLSQRYEQYF
TRBJ2-3 | few | TRBD2 | TRBV5-6 | TGTGCCAGCAGCTATCGGACTAGCGGGGGGACAGATACGCAGTATTTT | CASSYRTSGGTDTQYF
TRBJ1-4 | - | - | TRBV28 | TGTGCCAGCAGTTTTAGTACGGGGGAAAAACTGTTTTTT | CASSFSTGEKLFF
TRBJ2-1 | - | - | TRBV11-1 | TGTGCCAGCAGCTCAAGGGACCCTTGGGGGTACAATGAGCAGTTCTTC | CASSSRDPWGYNEQFF
TRBJ1-1 | - | - | TRBV30 | TGTGCCGGGGGGGTGACTGAAGCTTTCTTT | CAGGVTEAFF
TRBJ2-7 | - | - | TRBV27 | TGTGCCAGCACTTCCTTGACAATTCCCCCCTACGAGCAGTACTTC | CASTSLTIPPYEQYF
TRBJ2-1 | few | TRBD2 | TRBV27 | TGTGCCAGCGCCCAGGGAGGGATAGCCTACAATGAGCAGTTCTTC | CASAQGGIAYNEQFF
TRBJ2-7 | few | TRBD1 | TRBV12-3/TRBV12-4 | TGTGCCAGCAGTTTAGTAGGCAGGGGGCTAGGCGAGCAGTACTTC | CASSLVGRGLGEQYF
TRBJ2-3 | many | TRBD1 | TRBV10-3 | TGTGCCATCAGTGAGGAGGGACAGGGAACTGATACGCAGTATTTT | CAISEEGQGTDTQYF
TRBJ2-7 | few | TRBD1 | TRBV12-3/TRBV12-4 | TGTGCCAGCAGTGCTGGGACAGGGCCCTACGAGCAGTACTTC | CASSAGTGPYEQYF
TRBJ1-5 | - | - | TRBV6-2/TRBV6-3 | TGTGCCAGCAAAACCCGGGGGGGGCATCAGCCCCAGCATTTT | CASKTRGGHQPQHF